This T cell receptor (beta chain) comes out of a study of Ad26.COV2.S vaccination and SARS-CoV-2 variants. Germline V CDR1 and CDR2: SEHNR, FQNEAQ (reference sequence). CDR3 size: 15 residues. J was trimmed by 8 bases and V by 4 bases; bases with no gene match: 11. Remarks on this clone: As yet, its antigen is unknown.

Whole-study results and caveats: Spike-specific TCR breadth was greater in vaccine than placebo recipients. The authors reported substantial breadth in spike-specific CD8+ and CD4+ T cell responses after vaccination. The study found similar non-spike TCR breadth in vaccine and placebo recipients.

Here immunoSEQ multiplex PCR was the method, and the copy in TCRdb shows in-frame clones only, minus some. The data hold approximately 97,000 clones, with around 80% observed a single time. This chain links TRBV7-9 with TRBJ1-2; 9 bases agree with TRBD1. The source of this sequence is a human donor who had recovered from COVID-19. The input for sequencing was peripheral blood, taken after recovery from COVID-19. In nucleotides, the CDR3 is TGTGCCAGCAGCTCCCTCAGGACAGGGGTAGACGGCTACACCTTC. Its translation is CASSSLRTGVDGYTF.